This T cell receptor beta chain was obtained from a study of T cell responses to AZD1222 COVID-19 vaccine. Study findings and constraints: Baseline seropositives among AZD1222 recipients totaled only five or six.

Worth noting for this clone: No antigen is known for it.

Sequencing used immunoSEQ multiplex PCR; TCRdb keeps in-frame clones, though not all of them. This table has some 100,000 clones, 85% to 95% appearing once. Per germline, CDR1 SGHTA and CDR2 FQGNSA. V gave up 1 base and J gave up 9 bases, with 17 bases separating them. This CDR3 has 15 residues. The origin of this receptor is an adult in good health. The material sequenced was peripheral blood, taken on day 0 of AZD1222 vaccination. The chain employs TRBV7-2 and TRBJ2-3, with D perhaps TRBD1 or TRBD2 (5 bases each). The CDR3: CASSLDKGPGRTQYF. Written as DNA, the CDR3 is TGTGCCAGCAGCTTAGATAAGGGACCGGGGCGGACGCAGTATTTT.